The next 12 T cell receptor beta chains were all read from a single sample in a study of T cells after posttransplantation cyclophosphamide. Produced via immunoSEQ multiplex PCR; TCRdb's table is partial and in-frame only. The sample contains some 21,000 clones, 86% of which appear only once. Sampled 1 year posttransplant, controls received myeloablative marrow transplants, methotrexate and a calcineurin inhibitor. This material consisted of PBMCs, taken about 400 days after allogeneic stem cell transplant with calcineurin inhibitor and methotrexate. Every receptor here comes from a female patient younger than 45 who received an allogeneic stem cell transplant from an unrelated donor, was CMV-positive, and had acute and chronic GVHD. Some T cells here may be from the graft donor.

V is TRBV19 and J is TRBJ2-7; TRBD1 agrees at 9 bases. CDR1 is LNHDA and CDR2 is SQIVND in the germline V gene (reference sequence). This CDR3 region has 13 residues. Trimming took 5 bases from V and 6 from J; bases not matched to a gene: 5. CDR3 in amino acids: CASSAGTGFEQYF. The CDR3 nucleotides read TGTGCCAGTAGTGCAGGGACAGGGTTCGAGCAGTACTTC.

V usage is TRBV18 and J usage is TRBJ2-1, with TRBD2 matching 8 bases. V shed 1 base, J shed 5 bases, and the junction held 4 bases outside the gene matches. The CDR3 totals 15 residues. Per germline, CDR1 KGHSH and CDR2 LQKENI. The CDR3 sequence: CASSPRAGADNEQFF. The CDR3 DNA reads TGTGCCAGCTCACCACGAGCGGGAGCGGACAATGAGCAGTTCTTC.

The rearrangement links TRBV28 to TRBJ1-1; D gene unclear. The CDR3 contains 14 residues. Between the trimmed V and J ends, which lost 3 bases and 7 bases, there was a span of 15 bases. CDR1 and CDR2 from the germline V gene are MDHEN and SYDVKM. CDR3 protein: CASSFYRLRGEAFF. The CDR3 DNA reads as TGTGCCAGCAGTTTCTACAGACTTCGGGGTGAAGCTTTCTTT. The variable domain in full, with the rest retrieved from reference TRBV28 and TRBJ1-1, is DVKVTQSSRYLVKRTGEKVFLECVQDMDHENMFWYRQDPGLGLRLIYFSYDVKMKEKGDIPEGYSVSREKKERFSLILESASTNQTSMYLCASSFYRLRGEAFFGQGTRLTVV.

Written as DNA, the CDR3 is TGCGCCAGCAGCTTAGGGGGGGGCGTTAACACCGGGGAGCTGTTTTTT. Translated, it gives CASSLGGGVNTGELFF. The chain links TRBV5-1 to TRBJ2-2, with D possibly TRBD2 on 7 matching bases. The CDR3 is 16 amino acids. V lost 2 bases and J lost 2, with 13 bases in between. The germline V gene encodes CDR1 SGHRS and CDR2 YFSETQ.

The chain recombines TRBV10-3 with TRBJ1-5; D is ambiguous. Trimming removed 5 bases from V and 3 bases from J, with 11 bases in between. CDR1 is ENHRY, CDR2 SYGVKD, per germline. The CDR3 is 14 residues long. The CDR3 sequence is CAISSQNNNQPQHF. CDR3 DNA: TGTGCCATCAGTTCACAGAACAACAATCAGCCCCAGCATTTT.

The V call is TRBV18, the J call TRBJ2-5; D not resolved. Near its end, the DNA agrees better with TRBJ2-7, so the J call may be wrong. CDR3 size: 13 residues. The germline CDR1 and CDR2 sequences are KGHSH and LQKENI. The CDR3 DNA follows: TGTGCCAGCTCACCGCCGGGTCTGCACGAGCAGTACTTC. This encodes CASSPPGLHEQYF.

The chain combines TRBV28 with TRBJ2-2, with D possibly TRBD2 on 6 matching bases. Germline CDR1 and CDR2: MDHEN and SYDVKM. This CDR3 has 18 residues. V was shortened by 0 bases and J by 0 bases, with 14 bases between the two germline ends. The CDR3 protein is CASSLWPSSDANTGELFF. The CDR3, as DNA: TGTGCCAGCAGTTTATGGCCCTCTAGCGATGCGAACACCGGGGAGCTGTTTTTT.

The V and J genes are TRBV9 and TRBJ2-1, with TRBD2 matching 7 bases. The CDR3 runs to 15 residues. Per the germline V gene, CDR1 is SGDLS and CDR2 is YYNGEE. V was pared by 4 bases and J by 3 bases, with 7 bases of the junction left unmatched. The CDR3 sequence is CASSLTGLVYNEQFF. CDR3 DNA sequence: TGTGCCAGCAGCTTAACTGGACTAGTCTACAATGAGCAGTTCTTC.

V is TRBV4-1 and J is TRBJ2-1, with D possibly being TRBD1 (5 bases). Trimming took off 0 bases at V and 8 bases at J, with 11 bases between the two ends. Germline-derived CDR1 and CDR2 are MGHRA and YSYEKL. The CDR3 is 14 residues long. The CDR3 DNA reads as TGCGCCAGCAGCCAAGAAGGCAGGGTCGATGAGCAGTTCTTC. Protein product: CASSQEGRVDEQFF.

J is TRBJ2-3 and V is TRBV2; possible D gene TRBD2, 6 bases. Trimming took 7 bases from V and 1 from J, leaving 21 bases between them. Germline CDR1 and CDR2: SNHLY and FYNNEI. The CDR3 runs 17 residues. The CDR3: CASTWVGRGVGTDTQYF. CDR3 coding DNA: TGTGCCAGCACCTGGGTCGGGAGAGGGGTGGGCACAGATACGCAGTATTTT.

The CDR3 spells CASSQEDSSYPEPQHF. The CDR3 region has the DNA TGCGCCAGCAGCCAAGAGGACAGTTCCTACCCCGAGCCCCAGCATTTT. The chain carries TRBV4-1 and TRBJ1-5; TRBD1 might be the D (6 bases). There are 16 residues in the CDR3. V lost 0 bases and J lost 8, with 17 bases in between. Germline V gene sequence: CDR1 MGHRA, CDR2 YSYEKL.

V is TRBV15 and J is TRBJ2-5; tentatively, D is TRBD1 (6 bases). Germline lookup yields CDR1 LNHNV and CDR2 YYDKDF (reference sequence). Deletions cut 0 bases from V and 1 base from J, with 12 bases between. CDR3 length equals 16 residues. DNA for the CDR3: TGTGCCACCAGCAGAGAAGGGGGTTGGGGCCAAGAGACCCAGTACTTC. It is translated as CATSREGGWGQETQYF.